A selection of T cell receptor beta chains follows, all from one sample in a study of T-cell memory formation after mild COVID-19. TCRdb re-derived calls from the 5' RACE reads in MiXCR, one entry per CDR3 protein. The table records hundreds of thousands of distinct CDR3 sequences, around 17% of them present only once. The specimen was PBMCs or a T cell subset sorted from them (not recorded which). These receptors all stem from a man aged 18 to 30 who had mild COVID-19 (a few samples of this study predate the infection). Cell type and time point are not known. CDR3s include the opening cysteine and the closing phenylalanine or tryptophan. Fields, in order: CDR3 DNA, CDR3 protein, V gene, J gene, clone size, D gene. The D gene is left open where the match is weak. The listing skips clone size in some rows; elsewhere it reads once, few, many or a size class.

CDR3nt: TGCGCCAGCAGCCCGGGACAGGGGAAAGATACGCAGTATTTT; CDR3aa: CASSPGQGKDTQYF; v_gene: TRBV5-1; j_gene: TRBJ2-3; abundance: few; d_gene: TRBD1
CDR3nt: TGTGCCATGCACGGGACAGGGTCGGCCGGGGAGCTGTTTTTT; CDR3aa: CAMHGTGSAGELFF; v_gene: TRBV10-3; j_gene: TRBJ2-2; abundance: few; d_gene: TRBD1
CDR3nt: TGCAGTGCTCCCACAGGGGTCACCCAAGAGACCCAGTACTTC; CDR3aa: CSAPTGVTQETQYF; v_gene: TRBV20-1; j_gene: TRBJ2-5; abundance: many; d_gene: TRBD1
CDR3nt: TGTGCCAGCAGTCGGACAGGGGGAACTGAAGCTTTCTTT; CDR3aa: CASSRTGGTEAFF; v_gene: TRBV6-4; j_gene: TRBJ1-1; abundance: many; d_gene: TRBD1
CDR3nt: TGTGCCAGCAGTGAAGCCGGGGGGTACACTGAAGCTTTCTTT; CDR3aa: CASSEAGGYTEAFF; v_gene: TRBV25-1; j_gene: TRBJ1-1; abundance: few; d_gene: -
CDR3nt: TGCGCCAGCAGCCACGACAGGCTCACAGATACGCAGTATTTT; CDR3aa: CASSHDRLTDTQYF; v_gene: TRBV5-1; j_gene: TRBJ2-3; abundance: few; d_gene: -
CDR3nt: TGTGCCTGGAGTGTGGGGGACTCGAATGAAAAACTGTTTTTT; CDR3aa: CAWSVGDSNEKLFF; v_gene: TRBV30; j_gene: TRBJ1-4; abundance: few; d_gene: -
CDR3nt: TGCAGTGCTGAACAGGGCTTGGACCCCAATGAGCAGTTCTTC; CDR3aa: CSAEQGLDPNEQFF; v_gene: TRBV20-1; j_gene: TRBJ2-1; abundance: -; d_gene: -
CDR3nt: TGCAGTGCTCCAATGAGCTCTGGGGCCAACGTCCTGACTTTC; CDR3aa: CSAPMSSGANVLTF; v_gene: TRBV20-1; j_gene: TRBJ2-6; abundance: many; d_gene: -
CDR3nt: TGTGCCAGCAGCCCCCTGACTAGCGGGGACTCCTACAATGAGCAGTTCTTC; CDR3aa: CASSPLTSGDSYNEQFF; v_gene: TRBV7-2; j_gene: TRBJ2-1; abundance: -; d_gene: TRBD2
CDR3nt: TGTGCCAGCAGTTCCGCTTCGGGACAGTCCTACGAGCAGTACTTC; CDR3aa: CASSSASGQSYEQYF; v_gene: TRBV12-3/TRBV12-4; j_gene: TRBJ2-7; abundance: -; d_gene: TRBD1
CDR3nt: TGCGCCAGCAGCGCCTCGGGGGGAGTCAGGGAGACCCAGTACTTC; CDR3aa: CASSASGGVRETQYF; v_gene: TRBV5-1; j_gene: TRBJ2-5; abundance: many; d_gene: TRBD2
CDR3nt: TGCGCCAGCAGCCAAGCACCTTGGGCCACTACAGATACGCAGTATTTT; CDR3aa: CASSQAPWATTDTQYF; v_gene: TRBV4-1; j_gene: TRBJ2-3; abundance: many; d_gene: -
CDR3nt: TGTGCCAGCATCAGGACTAGTTCTACAGATACGCAGTATTTT; CDR3aa: CASIRTSSTDTQYF; v_gene: TRBV7-2; j_gene: TRBJ2-3; abundance: few; d_gene: TRBD2
CDR3nt: TGTGCCAGCAGCTTAGTTCATACCAATGAGCAGTTCTTC; CDR3aa: CASSLVHTNEQFF; v_gene: TRBV7-3; j_gene: TRBJ2-1; abundance: few; d_gene: -
CDR3nt: TGCGCCAGCAGCCCGGGGGTGGAGACCCAGTACTTC; CDR3aa: CASSPGVETQYF; v_gene: TRBV5-1; j_gene: TRBJ2-5; abundance: many; d_gene: -
CDR3nt: TGTGCCAGCAGCTTCAGATTCGGAGGGCCTGAAAAACTGTTTTTT; CDR3aa: CASSFRFGGPEKLFF; v_gene: TRBV7-2; j_gene: TRBJ1-4; abundance: few; d_gene: -